This passage covers 28 T cell receptor beta chains from one sample sequenced in a study of blood T cell repertoires in COVID-19. Using immunoSEQ multiplex PCR, the repertoire was profiled, and TCRdb retains in-frame clones only, with some absent. The table has about 300,000 clones, around 90% seen once; the top ten hold about 2.5%. The sequencing input was peripheral blood. The receptors originated from a man aged 18 to 29 with active or convalescent COVID-19.

DNA for the CDR3: TGTGCCAGCAGCCAAGAACCCTCTAGCGCCCTAAAAGAGACCCAGTACTTC. It specifies CASSQEPSSALKETQYF. The genes are TRBV14 and TRBJ2-5; tentatively, D is TRBD2 (6 bases). This CDR3 is 17 amino acids long. With 0 bases removed from V and 3 bases from J, the gap between germline ends came to 17 bases. CDR1 is SGHDN, CDR2 FVKESK, per germline.

On this clone: Other DNA sequences in the same sample also yield this CDR3. This rearrangement joins TRBV6-5 to TRBJ1-4; 9 nucleotides agree with TRBD1. Germline-derived CDR1 and CDR2 are MNHEY and SVGAGI. The CDR3 extends over 14 amino acids. The V gene end was trimmed by 5 bases and the J gene end by 8 bases; junction bases not matched to a gene: 6. Here the CDR3 reads CASSRTGVYEKLFF. Here the CDR3 DNA reads TGTGCCAGCAGTCGGACAGGGGTTTACGAAAAACTGTTTTTT.

The rearrangement joins TRBV5-1 to TRBJ1-6; 8 positions agree with TRBD1. CDR3 length: 14 amino acids. CDR1 and CDR2 from the germline V gene are SGHRS and YFSETQ. The J segment lost 10 bases and the V segment lost 0 bases, leaving 3 bases of the junction unmatched. The CDR3 DNA reads TGCGCCAGCAGCTTGGACGGACAGGGATCACCCCTCCACTTT. This translates into CASSLDGQGSPLHF.

The gene calls are TRBV15 and TRBJ2-5; TRBD2 might be the D (5 bases). V was pared by 1 base and J by 7 bases, with 10 bases between. The germline V gene encodes CDR1 LNHNV and CDR2 YYDKDF (reference sequence). This CDR3 contains 13 residues. CDR3 bases: TGTGCCACCAGCAGAGTGGCAAGCGGGACCCAGTACTTC. Translating gives CATSRVASGTQYF.

This clone was found a few times. The genes are TRBV6-2 or TRBV6-3 and TRBJ2-7; D is perhaps TRBD1 (6 bases). The germline V gene has CDR1 MNHEY and CDR2 SVGEGT. The V end lost 5 bases, the J end lost 6 bases, and 20 bases lay between the germline ends. The CDR3 covers 15 residues. CDR3 in amino acids: CASSTGQTGMREQYF. The DNA for the CDR3 is TGTGCCAGCAGTACCGGACAGACGGGTATGCGCGAGCAGTACTTC.

The chain has TRBV6-5 and TRBJ1-2, with 7 bases aligning to TRBD1. The CDR3 totals 13 residues. The germline CDR1 and CDR2 sequences are MNHEY and SVGAGI. V was pared by 5 bases and J by 4 bases, with 4 bases of the junction left unmatched. CDR3 sequence (DNA): TGTGCCAGCAGTCCGACAGGGTCCTATGGCTACACCTTC. Translation: CASSPTGSYGYTF.

V usage is TRBV5-1 and J usage is TRBJ1-1; 10 bases map to TRBD1. The V gene's germline CDR1 is SGHRS and CDR2 YFSETQ. Unmatched junction bases numbered 4, after V lost 4 bases and J lost 4 bases. This CDR3 has 14 residues. Written as DNA, the CDR3 is TGCGCCAGCAGCCCCAGACAGGGGGCCACTGAAGCTTTCTTT. Residues: CASSPRQGATEAFF.

This clone was detected once. V gene TRBV5-1 combines with J gene TRBJ2-7; the D gene is possibly TRBD2 (5 bases). CDR1 is SGHRS, CDR2 YFSETQ, per germline. Trimming took 0 bases from V and 0 from J, leaving 10 bases between them. This CDR3 region has 15 residues. The CDR3 protein is CASSLGTASSYEQYF. As DNA, the CDR3 is TGCGCCAGCAGCTTGGGGACTGCGAGCTCCTACGAGCAGTACTTC.

This clone was counted once. The V gene is TRBV18, the J gene TRBJ2-3, with a tentative D call TRBD2 (7 bases). The V and J ends lost 3 bases and 3 bases respectively, with 19 bases between them. The length of the CDR3 is 17 residues. In germline, CDR1 is KGHSH, CDR2 LQKENI. CDR3 region: CASSPTGSGIGTDTQYF. Written as DNA, the CDR3 is TGTGCCAGCTCACCTACAGGGAGCGGGATAGGTACAGATACGCAGTATTTT.

The chain uses TRBV7-2 and TRBJ1-4; 8 bases are shared with TRBD1. The CDR3 spans 15 residues. The germline gives CDR1 SGHTA, CDR2 FQGNSA. With 1 base clipped from V and 4 bases from J, the junction kept 2 bases outside the gene matches. Here the CDR3 reads CASSLGDRNNEKLFF. As DNA, the CDR3 is TGTGCCAGCAGCTTAGGGGACAGGAATAATGAAAAACTGTTTTTT.

The chain recombines TRBV5-1 with TRBJ2-1; D is possibly TRBD2 (6 bases). Trimming shortened V by 2 bases and J by 4 bases, and 7 bases separated the two germline ends. The CDR3 spans 13 residues. CDR1 and CDR2 from the germline V gene are SGHRS and YFSETQ. CDR3 sequence reads: CASSFREYNEQFF. The DNA of the CDR3 is TGCGCCAGCAGCTTCCGGGAGTACAATGAGCAGTTCTTC.

This clone was recorded once. V usage is TRBV19 and J usage is TRBJ2-7; 12 bases map to TRBD1. The V segment lost 3 bases and the J segment 6 bases; nucleotides outside the gene matches: 12. Per the germline V gene, CDR1 is LNHDA and CDR2 is SQIVND (reference sequence). This CDR3 comprises 17 residues. The chain's CDR3 is CASSISGTGGGLAEQYF. The CDR3 nucleotides are TGTGCCAGTAGTATTTCCGGGACAGGGGGCGGCCTCGCCGAGCAGTACTTC.

The chain employs TRBV7-6 and TRBJ2-2, with D possibly matching TRBD2 (6 bases). V gave up 2 bases and J gave up 4 bases, with 11 bases separating them. Germline V lookup: CDR1 SGHVS, CDR2 FNYEAQ. This CDR3 spans 15 amino acids. CDR3 in DNA: TGTGCCAGCAGCTTAAGGCGGGAAGGCACCGGGGAGCTGTTTTTT. Amino acid sequence: CASSLRREGTGELFF.

V usage is TRBV7-9 and J usage is TRBJ2-7, with 12 bases lining up with TRBD2. CDR3 length: 15 residues. The germline V gene encodes CDR1 SEHNR and CDR2 FQNEAQ (reference sequence). V was pared by 5 bases and J by 6 bases, with 8 bases of the junction left unmatched. The DNA of the CDR3 is TGTGCCAGCAGCCGGACTAGCGGGATTCCGGGCGAGCAGTACTTC. It yields the protein CASSRTSGIPGEQYF.

A note on this clone: This may be a read error, as it is one base from a much larger clone. J is TRBJ1-1 and V is TRBV2, with D perhaps TRBD1 (6 bases). The germline V gene has CDR1 SNHLY and CDR2 FYNNEI. This CDR3 comprises 13 residues. V lost 6 bases to trimming and J lost 1 base, with 9 bases between them. The CDR3 region is CASSQQGNTEAFF. CDR3 bases: TGTGCCAGCAGCCAACAGGGGAACACTGAAGCTTTCTTT.

CDR3 protein: CASSLGQGVRPQHF. The CDR3 DNA reads as TGTGCCAGCAGCTTGGGTCAGGGCGTGAGGCCCCAGCATTTT. This chain links TRBV5-6 with TRBJ1-5; the D gene is possibly TRBD1 (5 bases). The CDR3 is 14 amino acids. Germline V gene data show CDR1 as SGHDT and CDR2 as YYEEEE. The V end was cut by 0 bases, the J end by 9 bases, with 13 bases between.

The V gene is TRBV28, the J gene TRBJ1-2; 7 nucleotides agree with TRBD1. Trimming cost V 4 bases and J 2 bases; bases outside gene matches: 13. The CDR3 runs to 17 residues. Germline values: CDR1 MDHEN, CDR2 SYDVKM. The CDR3 DNA is TGTGCCAGCAGTTCGCACGGGACAGAGCCATCCAACTATGGCTACACCTTC. Translated, it gives CASSSHGTEPSNYGYTF.

The gene calls are TRBV6-4 and TRBJ1-2, with TRBD1 matching 11 bases. Germline CDR1 reads MRHNA; CDR2 reads SNTAGT. The CDR3 extends over 15 amino acids. V shed 8 bases and J 4 bases; nucleotides not matched to a gene: 9. The CDR3 is CASSSGTGGVYGYTF. CDR3 bases: TGTGCCAGCTCCTCCGGGACAGGGGGGGTCTATGGCTACACCTTC.

For the CDR3, the DNA is TGTGCCAGTAACTCGTTCTCTGGAAACACCATATATTTT. Translation: CASNSFSGNTIYF. The chain joins TRBV19 to TRBJ1-3; D is undetermined. The V and J ends lost 7 bases and 0 bases respectively, with 7 bases between them. The CDR3 has 13 amino acids. CDR1 and CDR2 from the germline V gene are LNHDA and SQIVND (reference sequence).

In the case of this clone: This clone may be a read error of a much larger clone one base away. The identical CDR3 is also encoded by other nucleotide sequences in the sample. The V gene is TRBV13, the J gene TRBJ1-3; D is ambiguous. This CDR3 is 16 amino acids long. Germline assignment: CDR1 PRHDT and CDR2 FYEKMQ (reference sequence). The CDR3 DNA reads as TGTGCCAGCAGCCCTATTGGAGGACCCTCTGGAAATACCATATATTTT. It specifies CASSPIGGPSGNTIYF.

The chain carries TRBV5-1 and TRBJ2-1; tentative D call: TRBD1 (6 bases). The CDR3 consists of 13 residues. Germline V gene sequence: CDR1 SGHRS, CDR2 YFSETQ. V shed 6 bases and J shed 5 bases, with 12 bases lying between them. CDR3 loop: CASNRDTNNEQFF. CDR3 DNA sequence: TGCGCCAGCAACCGGGACACAAACAATGAGCAGTTCTTC. Looking up the rest from reference TRBV5-1 and TRBJ2-1 gives the full variable domain: KAGVTQTPRYLIKTRGQQVTLSCSPISGHRSVSWYQQTPGQGLQFLFEYFSETQRNKGNFPGRFSGRQFSNSRSEMNVSTLELGDSALYLCASNRDTNNEQFFGPGTRLTVL.

The V and J genes are TRBV7-3 and TRBJ2-2, with 9 bases fitting TRBD2. CDR3 length: 14 residues. From germline, CDR1 is SGHTA and CDR2 FQGTGA. The trim removed 1 base at V and 7 bases at J, leaving 1 base unmatched. The CDR3 is CASSLNSGGGELFF. CDR3 nucleotide sequence: TGTGCCAGCAGCTTAAATAGCGGGGGCGGGGAGCTGTTTTTT. Variable domain in full (rest from reference TRBV7-3 and TRBJ2-2): GAGVSQTPSNKVTEKGKYVELRCDPISGHTALYWYRQSLGQGPEFLIYFQGTGAADDSGLPNDRFFAVRPEGSVSTLKIQRTERGDSAVYLCASSLNSGGGELFFGEGSRLTVL.

V and J are TRBV3-1 (or the pseudogene TRBV3-2) and TRBJ1-5, with 10 positions matching TRBD1. Germline CDR1 is LGHDT and CDR2 is YNNKEL (reference sequence). V was clipped by 1 base and J by 6 bases; unmatched bases: 12. CDR3 size: 18 residues. The CDR3, as DNA: TGTGCCAGCAGCCAAGGGGTTCTCGACAGGGGGCTTTGTCAGCCCCAGCATTTT. Protein: CASSQGVLDRGLCQPQHF.

The V and J genes are TRBV5-4 and TRBJ2-5, with D possibly being TRBD2 (7 bases). Trimming removed 6 bases at V and 1 base at J, with 16 bases between. CDR1 and CDR2 (germline): SGHNT, YYREEE (reference sequence). This CDR3 has 15 residues. The CDR3 here is CASTSLGGPQETQYF. DNA of the CDR3: TGTGCCAGCACTAGCCTCGGGGGGCCCCAAGAGACCCAGTACTTC.

The V call is TRBV3-1 (or the pseudogene TRBV3-2), the J call TRBJ1-4, with TRBD1 matching over 8 bases. V lost 4 bases and J lost 6; bases outside the gene matches: 1. Germline V CDR1 and CDR2: LGHDT, YNNKEL (reference sequence). There are 13 residues in the CDR3. Here the CDR3 reads CASSLQGDEKLFF. CDR3 sequence (DNA): TGTGCCAGCAGCCTACAGGGGGATGAAAAACTGTTTTTT.

The V call is TRBV18, the J call TRBJ2-3; a possible D gene is TRBD2 (5 bases). CDR1 and CDR2 (germline): KGHSH, LQKENI. The CDR3 sequence is 16 residues long. Trimming took off 3 bases at V and 0 bases at J, with 13 bases between the two ends. The CDR3 region is CASSPSGRTSTDTQYF. CDR3 coding DNA: TGTGCCAGCTCACCCAGCGGACGAACTAGCACAGATACGCAGTATTTT.

V gene TRBV11-2 combines with J gene TRBJ2-3; 7 bases align to TRBD2. V trimming: 5 bases; J trimming: 6 bases; junction bases outside the gene matches: 14. Germline CDR1 reads SGHAT; CDR2 reads FQNNGV. This CDR3 is built from 16 residues. In DNA form, the CDR3 reads TGTGCCAGCAGCCCCACCCTGGGACTAAAGGCGGATACGCAGTATTTT. As protein: CASSPTLGLKADTQYF.

This rearrangement joins TRBV30 to TRBJ2-3; 8 bases are shared with TRBD2. The CDR3 is 15 residues long. V trimming: 0 bases; J trimming: 2 bases; junction bases outside the gene matches: 4. Germline V lookup: CDR1 GTSNPN, CDR2 SVGIG (reference sequence). Written as DNA, the CDR3 is TGTGCCTGGAGTGTACGGGAGGGCCCCACAGATACGCAGTATTTT. The encoded protein is CAWSVREGPTDTQYF. The entire variable domain, with the rest obtained from reference TRBV30 and TRBJ2-3, is as follows: SQTIHQWPATLVQPVGSPLSLECTVEGTSNPNLYWYRQAAGRGLQLLFYSVGIGQISSEVPQNLSASRPQDRQFILSSKKLLLSDSGFYLCAWSVREGPTDTQYFGPGTRLTVL.